This entry is about one TCR beta chain. Its antigen is not identified. Amplification used 60 Vbeta primers and 13 Jbeta primers. Repertoires were generated with immunoSEQ multiplex PCR, while TCRdb's copy carries only in-frame clones and drops some. In the table there are 65,000 to 90,000 clones, 73% of which are singletons. Trimming stripped 10 bases from V and 1 base from J, with 14 bases between. CDR3 length equals 13 residues. Germline V gene lookup returns CDR1 SGHTA and CDR2 FQGNSA. The sample originates from a study of cytomegalovirus exposure and HLA in healthy donors. Study-level points and caveats: A later analysis, which compared TCR beta chains of equal frequency, found the HLA-associated ones more clonally expanded. After further analysis at a later stage, 15,000 to 20,000 TCR beta sequences were associated with HLA alleles at 0.05 false discovery rate.

Material for sequencing was PBMCs. The gene calls are TRBV7-2 and TRBJ2-7, with a weak D call TRBD2 (6 bases). This TCR was sampled from a middle-aged woman in good health and CMV-seropositive. CDR3 sequence: CAIDPGLSYEQYF. The CDR3 nucleotides are TGTGCCATTGACCCGGGACTTTCCTACGAGCAGTACTTC.